This TCR beta chain emerged from a study of blood T cell repertoires in COVID-19. About the study: From the United States, Italy and Spain came samples of acute and convalescent COVID-19. Sample material is recorded as cDNA or gDNA derived from T cells, B-cell-depleted T cells, or PBMCs.

In the study's own analysis: Reference gene primer amplification yielded estimated nucleated cell counts. Clones were sequenced by immunoSEQ multiplex PCR, and TCRdb holds only the in-frame ones, with some missing. V and J calls and clone size are given by that table; D and trimming were obtained from the DNA. The sample contains about 50,000 clones, under 90% of which appear only once. CDR3 length equals 17 residues. The V gene's germline CDR1 is SGDLS and CDR2 YYNGEE. J gave up 1 base and V 2 bases, and 7 bases lay outside the gene matches. The sample consisted of peripheral blood. The clonotype originates from a man in his 60s with acute or convalescent COVID-19. The chain is built from TRBV9 and TRBJ2-2, with 8 bases identical to TRBD1. The CDR3 loop is CASSVRYGTGNTGELFF. DNA of the CDR3: TGTGCCAGCAGCGTTAGATATGGGACAGGGAACACCGGGGAGCTGTTTTTT.